The clone carrying this T cell receptor beta chain was detected a few times. The antigen remains undetermined. The length of the CDR3 is 15 residues. The germline V gene has CDR1 LGHNA and CDR2 YNFKEQ. The V end was cut by 5 bases, the J end by 2 bases, with 12 bases between. The data are from a study of T cell repertoires in cytomegalovirus infection. Study as a whole: Researchers turned to recently identified HLA-C-restricted CMV epitopes as well as well-studied HLA-B-restricted ones.

MiXCR, run by TCRdb on the reads, gives a single entry per CDR3 protein. The sample lists around 100,000 distinct CDR3 sequences; roughly 41% were seen once. Specimen: CD8+ T cells from cultured PBMCs, collected from culture after CMV antigen stimulation. This chain connects TRBV4-2 to TRBJ2-2, with a possible D match to TRBD1 (5 bases). This receptor was obtained from a human donor in good health (CMV status not recorded). Some clones in this sample may be carry-over from other donors' samples. The CDR3 bases are TGTGCCAGCAGCGAACAGGTGGCTAACACCGGGGAGCTGTTTTTT. Protein sequence: CASSEQVANTGELFF.